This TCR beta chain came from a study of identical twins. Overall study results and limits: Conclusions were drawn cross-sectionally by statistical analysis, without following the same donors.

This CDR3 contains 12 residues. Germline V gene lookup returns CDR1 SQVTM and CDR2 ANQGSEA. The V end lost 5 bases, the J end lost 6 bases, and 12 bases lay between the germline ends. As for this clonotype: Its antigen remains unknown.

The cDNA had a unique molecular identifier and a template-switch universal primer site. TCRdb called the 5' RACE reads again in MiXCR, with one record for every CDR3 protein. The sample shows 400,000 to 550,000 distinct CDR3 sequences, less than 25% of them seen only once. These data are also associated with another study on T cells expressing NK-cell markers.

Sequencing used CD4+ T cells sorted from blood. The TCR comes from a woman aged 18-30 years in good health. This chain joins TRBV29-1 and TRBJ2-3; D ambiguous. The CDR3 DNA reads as TGCAGCGTTCGGCAGTTTATGGATACGCAGTATTTT. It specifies CSVRQFMDTQYF.